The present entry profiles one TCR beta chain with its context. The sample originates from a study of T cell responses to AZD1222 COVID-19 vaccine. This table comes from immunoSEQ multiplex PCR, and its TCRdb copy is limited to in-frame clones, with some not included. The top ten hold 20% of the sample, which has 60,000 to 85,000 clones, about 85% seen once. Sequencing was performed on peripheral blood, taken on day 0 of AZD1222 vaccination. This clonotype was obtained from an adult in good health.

CDR3 in amino acids: CASCTGEAQPQHF. The CDR3 bases are TGTGCCAGCTGTACAGGGGAGGCTCAGCCCCAGCATTTT. The chain links TRBV2 to TRBJ1-5; 7 bases are a match to TRBD1. CDR1 is SNHLY and CDR2 is FYNNEI in the germline V gene. This CDR3 has 13 residues. V dropped 8 bases and J dropped 6; count of bases not matched to a gene: 7.